This TCR beta chain stems from a study of OX40 agonist ivuxolimab in advanced cancers. Study-level information: An agonistic anti-OX40 (CD134) antibody, ivuxolimab, was used to treat the patients. Whole-study findings and limits: Among expanded peripheral T cells, antigen specificity went undetermined.

A note on this clone: Its antigen is still unknown.

Repertoires were generated with immunoSEQ multiplex PCR, while TCRdb's copy carries only in-frame clones and drops some. The sample carries approximately 80,000 clones, roughly 85% recorded once. This CDR3 has 15 amino acids. Germline assignment: CDR1 SGHNT and CDR2 YYREEE (reference sequence). With 1 base removed from V and 2 bases from J, the gap between germline ends came to 9 bases. The clonotype was recovered from an adult with an advanced solid tumor such as melanoma, head and neck, liver or kidney cancer. The chain recombines TRBV5-4 with TRBJ1-4; D possibly corresponds to TRBD1 (5 bases). Specimen: CD4+ or CD8+ T cells sorted from blood, collected in a trial of the OX40 agonist ivuxolimab. The CDR3 loop reads CASSLSQGTNEKLFF. In nucleotides, the CDR3 is TGTGCCAGCAGCTTGAGTCAGGGCACTAATGAAAAACTGTTTTTT. Full variable domain (remainder filled in from reference TRBV5-4 and TRBJ1-4): ETGVTQSPTHLIKTRGQQVTLRCSSQSGHNTVSWYQQALGQGPQFIFQYYREEENGRGNFPPRFSGLQFPNYSSELNVNALELDDSALYLCASSLSQGTNEKLFFGSGTQLSVL.